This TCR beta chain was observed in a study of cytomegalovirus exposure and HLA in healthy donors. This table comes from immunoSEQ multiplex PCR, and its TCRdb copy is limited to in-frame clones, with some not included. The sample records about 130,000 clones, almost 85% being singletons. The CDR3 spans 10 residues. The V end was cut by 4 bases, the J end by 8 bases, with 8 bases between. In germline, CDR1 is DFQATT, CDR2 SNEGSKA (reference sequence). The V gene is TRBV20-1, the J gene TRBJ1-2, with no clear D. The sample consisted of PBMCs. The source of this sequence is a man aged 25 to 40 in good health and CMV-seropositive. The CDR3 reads CSAIGVGYTF. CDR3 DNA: TGCAGTGCTATCGGGGTGGGCTACACCTTC.